The clone carrying this TCR beta chain was detected a few times. Its target is unknown. V was pared by 5 bases and J by 0 bases, with 8 bases between. The germline gives CDR1 SGHTA, CDR2 FQGNSA. The CDR3 runs to 14 residues. For the second PCR, which ran for about 6 to 11 cycles, a sample-barcoded 5' primer and a J-beta primer mix were used. Template switching added a 12-random-nucleotide identifier to every cDNA molecule. One entry per CDR3 protein results from TCRdb running MiXCR on the 5' RACE reads. The sample shows approximately 800,000 distinct CDR3 sequences, roughly 50% of them seen only once. This sample was included in a study of blood T cells in healthy people across ages. Whole-study findings and limits: Greater diversity and more naive CD4+ cells were seen in long-lived donors than in aged donors.

Aged about 6 to 95, donors were systemically healthy Caucasians from Russia. Each sample gave at least 6.5 million isolated PBMCs. V and J are TRBV7-2 and TRBJ2-1; D not certain. The sequenced material came from blood. This clonotype was obtained from a man older than 75 in good health. CDR3 bases: TGTGCCAGCAGCCGCCGGAGCTCCTACAATGAGCAGTTCTTC. Translated, it gives CASSRRSSYNEQFF.